This entry concerns a single T cell receptor (beta chain). The antigen is unknown. These data come from a study of T cell responses to AZD1222 COVID-19 vaccine. Method: immunoSEQ multiplex PCR; TCRdb's copy keeps in-frame clones and lacks some. The sample has 35,000 to 50,000 clones, roughly 78% seen once. General study results and limits: Among AZD1222 vaccinees, only 6 or 7 were seropositive at baseline. Unmutated regions of variants are reportedly targeted by nearly half of spike-specific TCRs. Donors in the cohort were predominantly white British and more often female, and clonal diversity was possibly underestimated. Spike was spanned by vaccine-associated CD4 TCRs, with dominance at 160-218 and 743-854.

This CDR3 has 14 amino acids. The V gene's germline CDR1 is SGHNT and CDR2 YYREEE (reference sequence). V dropped 4 bases and J dropped 4; count of bases not matched to a gene: 7. The chain combines TRBV5-4 with TRBJ2-5; 7 bases are a match to TRBD1. The TCR was taken from an adult who received the MenACWY meningococcal vaccine as a control. This specimen was peripheral blood, taken 28 days after the second dose of the MenACWY control vaccine. CDR3 DNA: TGTGCCAGCAGCCGTACAGGGGTCATAGAGACCCAGTACTTC. Its protein is CASSRTGVIETQYF.